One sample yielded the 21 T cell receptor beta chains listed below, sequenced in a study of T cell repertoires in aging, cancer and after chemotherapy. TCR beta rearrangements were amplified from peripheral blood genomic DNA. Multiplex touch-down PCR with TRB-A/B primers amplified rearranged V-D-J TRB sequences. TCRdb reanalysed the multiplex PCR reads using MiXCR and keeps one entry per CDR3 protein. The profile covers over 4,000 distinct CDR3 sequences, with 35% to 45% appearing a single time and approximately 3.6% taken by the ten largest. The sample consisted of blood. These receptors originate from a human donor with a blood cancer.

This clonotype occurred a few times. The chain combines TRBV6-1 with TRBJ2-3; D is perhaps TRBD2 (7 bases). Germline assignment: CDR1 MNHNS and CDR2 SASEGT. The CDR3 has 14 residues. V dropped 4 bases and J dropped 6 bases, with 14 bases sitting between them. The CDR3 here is CASSGGGGDDTQYF. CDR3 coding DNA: TGTGCCAGCAGTGGGGGGGGCGGGGATGATACGCAGTATTTT.

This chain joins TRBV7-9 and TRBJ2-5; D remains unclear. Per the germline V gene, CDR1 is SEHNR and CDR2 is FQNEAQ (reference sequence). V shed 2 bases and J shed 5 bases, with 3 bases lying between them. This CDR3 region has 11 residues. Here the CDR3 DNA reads TGTGCCAGCAGCTTATGGGAGACCCAGTACTTC. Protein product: CASSLWETQYF.

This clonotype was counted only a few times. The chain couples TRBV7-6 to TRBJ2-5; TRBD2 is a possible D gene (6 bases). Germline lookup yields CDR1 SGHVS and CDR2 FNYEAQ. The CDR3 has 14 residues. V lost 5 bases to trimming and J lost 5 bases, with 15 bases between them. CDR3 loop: CASSPMGGGETQYF. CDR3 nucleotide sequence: TGTGCCAGCAGCCCTATGGGAGGCGGTGAGACCCAGTACTTC.

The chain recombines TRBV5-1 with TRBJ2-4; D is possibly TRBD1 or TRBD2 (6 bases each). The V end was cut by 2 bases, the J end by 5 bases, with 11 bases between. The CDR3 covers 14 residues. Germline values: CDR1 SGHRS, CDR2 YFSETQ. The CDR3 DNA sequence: TGCGCCAGCAGCTTACAGGGAGGTCAAAACATTCAGTACTTC. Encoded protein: CASSLQGGQNIQYF. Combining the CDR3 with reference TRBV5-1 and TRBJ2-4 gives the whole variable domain KAGVTQTPRYLIKTRGQQVTLSCSPISGHRSVSWYQQTPGQGLQFLFEYFSETQRNKGNFPGRFSGRQFSNSRSEMNVSTLELGDSALYLCASSLQGGQNIQYFGAGTRLSVL.

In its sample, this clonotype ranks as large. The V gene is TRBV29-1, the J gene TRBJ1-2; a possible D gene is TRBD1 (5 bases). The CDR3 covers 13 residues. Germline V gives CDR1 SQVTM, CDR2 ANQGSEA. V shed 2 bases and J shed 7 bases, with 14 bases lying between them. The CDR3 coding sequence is TGCAGCGTTGAACCGGGACCCTCCGGTGGCTACACCTTC. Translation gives CSVEPGPSGGYTF.

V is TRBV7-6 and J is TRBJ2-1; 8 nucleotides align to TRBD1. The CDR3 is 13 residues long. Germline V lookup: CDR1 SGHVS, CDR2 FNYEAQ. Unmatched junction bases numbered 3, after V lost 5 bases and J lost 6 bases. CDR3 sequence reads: CASSPDRANEQFF. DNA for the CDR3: TGTGCCAGCAGCCCGGACAGGGCCAATGAGCAGTTCTTC. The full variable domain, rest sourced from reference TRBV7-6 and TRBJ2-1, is GAGVSQSPRYKVTKRGQDVALRCDPISGHVSLYWYRQALGQGPEFLTYFNYEAQQDKSGLPNDRFSAERPEGSISTLTIQRTEQRDSAMYRCASSPDRANEQFFGPGTRLTVL.

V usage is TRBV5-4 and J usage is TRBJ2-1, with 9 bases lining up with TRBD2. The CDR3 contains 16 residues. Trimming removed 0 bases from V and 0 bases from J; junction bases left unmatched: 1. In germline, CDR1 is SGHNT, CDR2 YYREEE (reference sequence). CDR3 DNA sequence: TGTGCCAGCAGCTTGGCACTAGCGGGCTCCTACAATGAGCAGTTCTTC. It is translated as CASSLALAGSYNEQFF.

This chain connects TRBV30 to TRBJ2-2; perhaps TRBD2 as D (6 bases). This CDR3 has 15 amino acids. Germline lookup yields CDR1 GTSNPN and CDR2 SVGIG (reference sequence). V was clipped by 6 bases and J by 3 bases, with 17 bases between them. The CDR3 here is CACPPGTGHTGELFF. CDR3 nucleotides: TGTGCCTGCCCCCCCGGGACTGGCCACACCGGGGAGCTGTTTTTT.

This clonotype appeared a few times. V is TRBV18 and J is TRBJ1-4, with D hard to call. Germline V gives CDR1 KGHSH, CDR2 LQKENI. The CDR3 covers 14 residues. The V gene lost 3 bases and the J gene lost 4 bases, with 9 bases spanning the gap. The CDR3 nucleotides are TGTGCCAGCTCACCTCGCAGCTTTAATGAAAAACTGTTTTTT. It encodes CASSPRSFNEKLFF.

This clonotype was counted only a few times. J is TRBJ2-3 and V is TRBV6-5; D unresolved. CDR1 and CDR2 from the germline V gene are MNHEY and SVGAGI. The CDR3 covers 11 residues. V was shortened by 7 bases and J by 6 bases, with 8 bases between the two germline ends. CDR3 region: CASTHADTQYF. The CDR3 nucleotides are TGTGCCAGCACCCACGCTGATACGCAGTATTTT.

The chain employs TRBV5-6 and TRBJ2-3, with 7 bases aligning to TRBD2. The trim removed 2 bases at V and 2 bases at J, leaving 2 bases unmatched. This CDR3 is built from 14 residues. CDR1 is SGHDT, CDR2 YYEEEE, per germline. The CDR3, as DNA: TGTGCCAGCAGCTTCCGACTAGCCACAGATACGCAGTATTTT. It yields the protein CASSFRLATDTQYF.

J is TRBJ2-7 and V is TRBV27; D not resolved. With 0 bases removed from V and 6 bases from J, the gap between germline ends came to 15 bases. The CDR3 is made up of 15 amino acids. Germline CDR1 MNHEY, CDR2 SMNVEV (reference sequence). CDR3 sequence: CASSLSGSTPFEQYF. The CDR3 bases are TGTGCCAGCAGTTTATCGGGATCCACCCCTTTCGAGCAGTACTTC.

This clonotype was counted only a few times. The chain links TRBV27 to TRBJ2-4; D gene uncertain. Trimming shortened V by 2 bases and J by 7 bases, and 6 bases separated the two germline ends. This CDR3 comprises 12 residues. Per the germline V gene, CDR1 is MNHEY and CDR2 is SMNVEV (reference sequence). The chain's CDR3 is CASSLRPNIQYF. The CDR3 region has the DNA TGTGCCAGCAGTTTAAGGCCTAACATTCAGTACTTC.

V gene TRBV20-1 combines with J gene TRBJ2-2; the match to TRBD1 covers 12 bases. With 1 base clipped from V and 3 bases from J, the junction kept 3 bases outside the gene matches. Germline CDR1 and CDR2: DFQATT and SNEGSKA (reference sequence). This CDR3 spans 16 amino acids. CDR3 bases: TGCAGTGCTAGAGGTGGGACAGGGGGCGACACCGGGGAGCTGTTTTTT. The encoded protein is CSARGGTGGDTGELFF.

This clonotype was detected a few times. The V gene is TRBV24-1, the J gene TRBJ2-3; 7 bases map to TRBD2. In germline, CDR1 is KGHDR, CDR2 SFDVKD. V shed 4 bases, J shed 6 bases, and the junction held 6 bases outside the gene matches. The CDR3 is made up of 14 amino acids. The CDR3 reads CATSETGGRDTQYF. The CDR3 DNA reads TGTGCCACCAGTGAGACCGGGGGGAGGGATACGCAGTATTTT.

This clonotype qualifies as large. Written as DNA, the CDR3 is TGCAGCGTTGCCAGGGGGTCTGGAGATACGCAGTATTTT. As protein: CSVARGSGDTQYF. The V call is TRBV29-1, the J call TRBJ2-3; 7 bases line up with TRBD1. The CDR3 is 13 amino acids. Losses at the gene ends were 4 bases for V and 5 bases for J; bases not matched to a gene: 6. CDR1 and CDR2 from the germline V gene are SQVTM and ANQGSEA.

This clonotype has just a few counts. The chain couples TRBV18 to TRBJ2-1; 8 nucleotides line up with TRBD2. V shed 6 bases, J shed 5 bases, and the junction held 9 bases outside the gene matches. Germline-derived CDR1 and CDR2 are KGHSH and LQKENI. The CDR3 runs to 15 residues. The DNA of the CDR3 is TGTGCCAGCTCGTTCCGGACTAGCATGAACAATGAGCAGTTCTTC. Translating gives CASSFRTSMNNEQFF.

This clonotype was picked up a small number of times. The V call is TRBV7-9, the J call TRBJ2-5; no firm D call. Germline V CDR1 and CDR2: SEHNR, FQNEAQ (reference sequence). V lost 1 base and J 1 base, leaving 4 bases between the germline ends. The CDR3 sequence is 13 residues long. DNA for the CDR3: TGTGCCAGCAGCTTAGGAGGCCAAGAGACCCAGTACTTC. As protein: CASSLGGQETQYF.

The CDR3 loop is CASSVKGSNYGYTF. The CDR3 region has the DNA TGTGCCAGCAGTGTCAAGGGCAGTAACTATGGCTACACCTTC. This chain links TRBV6-1 with TRBJ1-2; D is uncertain. The CDR3 is made up of 14 amino acids. The V and J ends lost 4 bases and 1 base respectively, with 10 bases between them. Per the germline V gene, CDR1 is MNHNS and CDR2 is SASEGT.

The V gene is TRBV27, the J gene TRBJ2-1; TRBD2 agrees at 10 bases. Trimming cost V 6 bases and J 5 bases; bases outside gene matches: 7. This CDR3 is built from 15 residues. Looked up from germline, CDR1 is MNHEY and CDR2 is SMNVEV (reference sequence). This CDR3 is CASSPGTSENNEQFF. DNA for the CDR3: TGTGCCAGCAGCCCCGGGACTAGCGAAAACAATGAGCAGTTCTTC.

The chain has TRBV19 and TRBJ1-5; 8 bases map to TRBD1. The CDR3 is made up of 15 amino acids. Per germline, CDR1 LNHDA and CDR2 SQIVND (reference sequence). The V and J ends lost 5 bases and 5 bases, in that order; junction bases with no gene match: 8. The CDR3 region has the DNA TGTGCCAGTAGTGGGACAGGAGAAGGCGATCAGCCCCAGCATTTT. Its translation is CASSGTGEGDQPQHF.